This T cell receptor beta chain was profiled in a study of Ad26.COV2.S vaccination and SARS-CoV-2 variants. Looked up from germline, CDR1 is LGHNA and CDR2 is YSLEER. The CDR3 is 16 amino acids. Trimming removed 0 bases at V and 0 bases at J, with 12 bases between. The count of this clone is one. Its antigen is as yet unknown. Assay: immunoSEQ multiplex PCR; the TCRdb copy retains only in-frame clones and omits some. The profile shows 300,000 to 400,000 clones, approximately 90% of them singletons. Treatment defined: 19 received Ad26.COV2.S at low or high dose, single or two shots; about 5 received placebo; per-sample allocation not given. On day 63 after the first injection, vaccine and placebo recipients gave samples. Expressing Wuhan-strain SARS-CoV-2 spike, an Ad26 vector served as the vaccine. Study findings and constraints: Reports say spike-specific CD8+ and CD4+ T cell responses covered substantial breadth after vaccination. Non-spike TCR breadth showed similarity between vaccine and placebo recipients.

The sequence came from a person aged 18-65 years who received the Ad26.COV2.S COVID-19 vaccine or a placebo. This specimen was peripheral blood, taken in a trial of Ad26.COV2.S vaccine versus placebo. J is TRBJ2-7 and V is TRBV4-3, with D possibly TRBD1 on 6 matching bases. Here the CDR3 reads CASSQEWTVSSYEQYF. The CDR3 DNA sequence: TGCGCCAGCAGCCAAGAGTGGACAGTCAGCTCCTACGAGCAGTACTTC.